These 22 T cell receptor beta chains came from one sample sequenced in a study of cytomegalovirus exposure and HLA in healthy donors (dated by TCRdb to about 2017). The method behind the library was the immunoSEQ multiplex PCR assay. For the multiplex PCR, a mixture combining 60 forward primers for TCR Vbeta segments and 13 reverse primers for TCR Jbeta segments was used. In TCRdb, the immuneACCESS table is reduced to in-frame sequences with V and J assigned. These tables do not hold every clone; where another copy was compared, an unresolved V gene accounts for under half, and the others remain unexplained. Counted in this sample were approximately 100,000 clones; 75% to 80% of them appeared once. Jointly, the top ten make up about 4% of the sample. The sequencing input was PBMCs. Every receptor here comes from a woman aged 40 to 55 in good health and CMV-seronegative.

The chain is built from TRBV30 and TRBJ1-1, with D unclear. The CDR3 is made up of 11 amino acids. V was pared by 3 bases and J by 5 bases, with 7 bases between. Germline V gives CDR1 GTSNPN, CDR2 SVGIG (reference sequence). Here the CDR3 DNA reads TGTGCCTGGAGGCCTCGGACTGAAGCTTTCTTT. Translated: CAWRPRTEAFF.

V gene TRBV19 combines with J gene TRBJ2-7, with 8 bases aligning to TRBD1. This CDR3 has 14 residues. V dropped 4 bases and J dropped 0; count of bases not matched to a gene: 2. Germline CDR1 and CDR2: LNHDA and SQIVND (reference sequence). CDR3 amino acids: CASSKTGVSYEQYF. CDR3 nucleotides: TGTGCCAGTAGTAAGACAGGGGTCTCCTACGAGCAGTACTTC.

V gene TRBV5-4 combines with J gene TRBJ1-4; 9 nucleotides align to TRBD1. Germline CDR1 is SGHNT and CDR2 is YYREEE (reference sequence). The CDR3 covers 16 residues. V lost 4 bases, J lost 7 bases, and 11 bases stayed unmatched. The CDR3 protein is CASSPIKGQGSEKLFF. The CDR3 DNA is TGTGCCAGCAGCCCTATCAAGGGACAGGGCAGTGAAAAACTGTTTTTT.

CDR3 nucleotides: TGTGCCAGTAGTTCACAGGGGAGTTTGGTAGAGACCCAGTACTTC. Translating gives CASSSQGSLVETQYF. The chain couples TRBV19 to TRBJ2-5; TRBD1 aligns across 7 bases. Looked up from germline, CDR1 is LNHDA and CDR2 is SQIVND (reference sequence). Trimming cost V 5 bases and J 4 bases; bases outside gene matches: 10. This CDR3 comprises 15 residues.

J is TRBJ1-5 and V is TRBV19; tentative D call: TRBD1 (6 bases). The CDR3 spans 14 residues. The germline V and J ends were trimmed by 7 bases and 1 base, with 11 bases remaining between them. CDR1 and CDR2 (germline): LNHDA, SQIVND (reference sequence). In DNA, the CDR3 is TGTGCCAGTACCCTTGGACAGAGCAATCAGCCCCAGCATTTT. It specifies CASTLGQSNQPQHF.

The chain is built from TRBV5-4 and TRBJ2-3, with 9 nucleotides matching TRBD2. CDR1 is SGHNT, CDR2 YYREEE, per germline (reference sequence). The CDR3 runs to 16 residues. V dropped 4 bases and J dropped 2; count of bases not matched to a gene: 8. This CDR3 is CASSPLAGPYTDTQYF. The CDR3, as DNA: TGTGCCAGCAGCCCTCTAGCGGGGCCTTACACAGATACGCAGTATTTT.

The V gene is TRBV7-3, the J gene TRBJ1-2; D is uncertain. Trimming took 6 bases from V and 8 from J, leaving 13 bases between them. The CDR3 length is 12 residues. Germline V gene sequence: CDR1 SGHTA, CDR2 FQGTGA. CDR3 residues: CASSPGREGYTF. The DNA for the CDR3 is TGTGCCAGCAGTCCTGGGCGAGAGGGCTACACCTTC.

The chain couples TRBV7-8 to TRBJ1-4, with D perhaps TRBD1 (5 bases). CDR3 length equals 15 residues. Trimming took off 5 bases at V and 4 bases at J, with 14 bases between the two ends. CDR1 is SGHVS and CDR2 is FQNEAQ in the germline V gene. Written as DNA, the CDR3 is TGTGCCAGCAGCCCCCGGACAAATCGTAATGAAAAACTGTTTTTT. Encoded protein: CASSPRTNRNEKLFF.

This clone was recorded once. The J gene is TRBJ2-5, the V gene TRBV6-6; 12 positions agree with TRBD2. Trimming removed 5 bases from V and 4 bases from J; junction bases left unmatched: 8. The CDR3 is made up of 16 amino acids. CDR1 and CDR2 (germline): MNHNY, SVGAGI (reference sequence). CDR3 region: CASSTSSGGARETQYF. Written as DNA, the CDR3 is TGTGCCAGCAGTACCTCTAGCGGGGGGGCCCGAGAGACCCAGTACTTC.

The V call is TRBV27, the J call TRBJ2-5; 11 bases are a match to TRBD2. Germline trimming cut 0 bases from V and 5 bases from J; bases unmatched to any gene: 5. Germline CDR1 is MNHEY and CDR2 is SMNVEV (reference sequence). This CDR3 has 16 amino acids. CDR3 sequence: CASSLSASGGPETQYF. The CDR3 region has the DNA TGTGCCAGCAGTTTATCGGCTAGCGGGGGGCCGGAGACCCAGTACTTC.

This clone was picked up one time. The chain's CDR3 is CASSQSVMGASTQHF. The CDR3 nucleotides are TGTGCCAGCAGCCAATCGGTGATGGGAGCCTCGACCCAGCATTTT. This chain connects TRBV16 to TRBJ1-5; D remains ambiguous. Germline V CDR1 and CDR2: KGHSY, FQNENV. This CDR3 is 15 amino acids long. V gave up 0 bases and J gave up 11 bases, with 17 bases separating them.

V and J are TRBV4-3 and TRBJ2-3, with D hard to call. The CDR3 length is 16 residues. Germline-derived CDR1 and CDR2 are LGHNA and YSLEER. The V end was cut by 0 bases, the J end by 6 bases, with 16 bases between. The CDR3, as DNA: TGCGCCAGCAGCCAAGATCGTCTTGGCTCCGGGGATACGCAGTATTTT. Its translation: CASSQDRLGSGDTQYF.

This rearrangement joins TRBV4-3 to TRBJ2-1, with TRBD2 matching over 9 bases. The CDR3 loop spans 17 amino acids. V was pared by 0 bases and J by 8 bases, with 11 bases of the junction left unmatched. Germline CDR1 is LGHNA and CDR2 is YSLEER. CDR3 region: CASSQESRGGAFYEQFF. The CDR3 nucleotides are TGCGCCAGCAGCCAAGAATCGCGCGGGGGGGCTTTCTATGAGCAGTTCTTC.

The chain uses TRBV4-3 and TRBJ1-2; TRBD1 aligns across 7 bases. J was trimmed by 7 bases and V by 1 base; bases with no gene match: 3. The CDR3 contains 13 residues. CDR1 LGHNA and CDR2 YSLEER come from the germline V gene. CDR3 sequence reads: CASSQVDRAGYTF. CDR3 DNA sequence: TGCGCCAGCAGCCAAGTCGACAGGGCTGGCTACACCTTC.

CDR3 in amino acids: CAISGGQGGPYSNQPQHF. The CDR3 DNA follows: TGTGCCATCAGTGGTGGACAGGGGGGCCCTTATAGCAATCAGCCCCAGCATTTT. The chain has TRBV10-3 and TRBJ1-5, with 10 bases fitting TRBD1. There are 18 residues in the CDR3. After removal of 4 bases from V and 0 bases from J, the junction contained 9 bases not matched to a gene. From germline, CDR1 is ENHRY and CDR2 SYGVKD.

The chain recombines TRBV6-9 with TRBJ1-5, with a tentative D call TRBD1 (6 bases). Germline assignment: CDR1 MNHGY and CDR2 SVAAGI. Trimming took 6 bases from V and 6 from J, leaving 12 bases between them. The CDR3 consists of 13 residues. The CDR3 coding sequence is TGTGCCAGCAGACAGGGAATGGGTCAGCCCCAGCATTTT. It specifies CASRQGMGQPQHF.

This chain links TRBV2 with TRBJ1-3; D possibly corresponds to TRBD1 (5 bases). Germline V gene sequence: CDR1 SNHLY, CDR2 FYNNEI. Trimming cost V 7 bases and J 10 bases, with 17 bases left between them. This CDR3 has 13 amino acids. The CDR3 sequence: CASTGARVVTIYF. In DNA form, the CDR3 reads TGTGCCAGCACCGGAGCCAGGGTCGTTACCATATATTTT.

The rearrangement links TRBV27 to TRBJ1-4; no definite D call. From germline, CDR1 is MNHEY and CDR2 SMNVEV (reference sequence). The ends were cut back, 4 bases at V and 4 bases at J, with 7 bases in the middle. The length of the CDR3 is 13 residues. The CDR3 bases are TGTGCCAGCAGTTGGAGTTATAATGAAAAACTGTTTTTT. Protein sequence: CASSWSYNEKLFF.

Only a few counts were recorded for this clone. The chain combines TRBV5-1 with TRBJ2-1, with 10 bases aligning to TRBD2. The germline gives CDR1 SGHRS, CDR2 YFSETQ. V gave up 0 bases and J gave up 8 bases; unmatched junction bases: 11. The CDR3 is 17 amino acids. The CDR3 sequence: CASSLAASGGSLDEQFF. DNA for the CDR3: TGCGCCAGCAGCTTGGCGGCTAGCGGGGGCTCCTTAGATGAGCAGTTCTTC.

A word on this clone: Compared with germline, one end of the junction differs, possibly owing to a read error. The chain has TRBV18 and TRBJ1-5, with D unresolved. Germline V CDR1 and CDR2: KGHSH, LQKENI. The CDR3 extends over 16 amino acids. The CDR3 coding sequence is TGTGCCAGCTCACCACCGAGCACTTCTAGCAATCAGCCCCAGAATTTT. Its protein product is CASSPPSTSSNQPQNF.

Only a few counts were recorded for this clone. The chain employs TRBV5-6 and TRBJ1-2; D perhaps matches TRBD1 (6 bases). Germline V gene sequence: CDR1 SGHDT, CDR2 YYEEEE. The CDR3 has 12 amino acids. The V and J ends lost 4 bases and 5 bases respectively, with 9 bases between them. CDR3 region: CASSPDSYGYTF. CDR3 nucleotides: TGTGCCAGCAGCCCGGACAGTTATGGCTACACCTTC.

CDR3 sequence (DNA): TGTGCCAGCAGCCCGACAGGGGAAAGCTCCTACGAGCAGTACTTC. This encodes CASSPTGESSYEQYF. The chain uses TRBV7-2 and TRBJ2-7; the match to TRBD1 covers 8 bases. CDR3 length equals 15 residues. V was pared by 5 bases and J by 0 bases, with 6 bases of the junction left unmatched. Germline V lookup: CDR1 SGHTA, CDR2 FQGNSA.